The 15 T cell receptor beta chains presented below share a single source sample, sequenced in a study of T cells after yellow fever vaccination. TCRdb reprocessed the 5' RACE reads with MiXCR, giving one entry per CDR3 protein. The sample includes nearly 350,000 distinct CDR3 sequences, roughly 8.4% of them seen just once. The sequenced sample was PBMCs, obtained around 45 days after the first yellow fever vaccination. The source of these receptors is a man younger than 30 who received the YFV17D yellow fever vaccine.

In regard to this clonotype: One end of the junction varies from germline; a read error may be responsible. The chain employs TRBV19 and TRBJ2-1; D is uncertain. From germline, CDR1 is LNHDA and CDR2 SQIVND (reference sequence). This CDR3 comprises 14 residues. For the CDR3, the DNA is TGTGCCAGTAGTCTAGAGAGGTTCGGGAATGAGCAGTTCTTC. This encodes CASSLERFGNEQFF. The complete variable domain, with remaining parts taken from reference TRBV19 and TRBJ2-1, reads DGGITQSPKYLFRKEGQNVTLSCEQNLNHDAMYWYRQDPGQGLRLIYYSQIVNDFQKGDIAEGYSVSREKKESFPLTVTSAQKNPTAFYLCASSLERFGNEQFFGPGTRLTVL.

This clonotype was found a few times. This chain uses TRBV27 with TRBJ1-2; D ambiguous. This CDR3 region has 14 residues. The V and J ends lost 0 bases and 4 bases respectively, with 9 bases between them. CDR1 and CDR2 (germline): MNHEY, SMNVEV (reference sequence). CDR3 sequence reads: CASSLSSRGYGYTF. In nucleotides, the CDR3 is TGTGCCAGCAGTTTATCTTCCCGAGGCTATGGCTACACCTTC.

This clonotype was seen only a few times. V usage is TRBV7-9 and J usage is TRBJ2-2; 9 bases map to TRBD1. After removal of 4 bases from V and 4 bases from J, the junction contained 7 bases not matched to a gene. This CDR3 spans 16 amino acids. CDR1 SEHNR and CDR2 FQNEAQ come from the germline V gene (reference sequence). CDR3 DNA: TGTGCCAGCAGCTCCCCGGGACAGGGCGGCACCGGGGAGCTGTTTTTT. It translates to CASSSPGQGGTGELFF.

There are a few counts of this clonotype. The genes are TRBV20-1 and TRBJ1-1; a possible D gene is TRBD1 (6 bases). Germline loops: CDR1 DFQATT, CDR2 SNEGSKA (reference sequence). The germline V and J ends were trimmed by 5 bases and 0 bases, with 10 bases remaining between them. The CDR3 loop spans 13 amino acids. CDR3 coding DNA: TGCAGTGCTGACGACAGGCTGAACACTGAAGCTTTCTTT. As protein: CSADDRLNTEAFF.

A few counts support this clonotype. The J gene is TRBJ1-1, the V gene TRBV2; no definite D call. The germline gives CDR1 SNHLY, CDR2 FYNNEI. There are 13 residues in the CDR3. V lost 6 bases, J lost 1 base, and 9 bases lay in between. The CDR3 nucleotides are TGTGCCAGCAGGGCCGTTAAGAACACTGAAGCTTTCTTT. Translating it yields CASRAVKNTEAFF.

The CDR3: CASSQTRQGNEQFF. CDR3 coding DNA: TGTGCCAGCAGCCAGACCCGACAGGGGAATGAGCAGTTCTTC. This chain connects TRBV3-1 to TRBJ2-1, with 8 nucleotides matching TRBD1. The CDR3 is 14 residues long. Germline-derived CDR1 and CDR2 are LGHDT and YNNKEL (reference sequence). With V trimmed by 3 bases and J by 7 bases, 5 bases remained unmatched.

The chain uses TRBV11-2 and TRBJ2-1; no clear D gene. V lost 5 bases and J lost 0, with 8 bases in between. The CDR3 is 14 residues long. Germline V lookup: CDR1 SGHAT, CDR2 FQNNGV. CDR3 amino acids: CASSRVSSYNEQFF. CDR3 nucleotides: TGTGCCAGCAGCAGGGTGAGCTCCTACAATGAGCAGTTCTTC.

This chain links TRBV12-3 or TRBV12-4 with TRBJ2-7, with 9 bases lining up with TRBD1. V gave up 6 bases and J gave up 1 base; unmatched junction bases: 7. The CDR3 extends over 15 amino acids. The CDR3, as DNA: TGTGCCAGCAGCAACCCGGGACAGGGATCCTACGAGCAGTACTTC. It specifies CASSNPGQGSYEQYF.

The sample holds a few counts of this clonotype. The gene calls are TRBV6-5 and TRBJ1-1, with D uncertain. V was trimmed by 1 base and J by 0 bases, leaving 9 bases between them. The V gene's germline CDR1 is MNHEY and CDR2 SVGAGI. CDR3 size: 15 residues. CDR3 DNA: TGTGCCAGCAGTTACTTTGGCAACATGAACACTGAAGCTTTCTTT. This translates into CASSYFGNMNTEAFF.

This chain connects TRBV29-1 to TRBJ1-2; the D gene is possibly TRBD1 (5 bases). The germline CDR1 and CDR2 sequences are SQVTM and ANQGSEA. This CDR3 contains 13 residues. V lost 4 bases, J lost 2 bases, and 11 bases lay in between. The DNA of the CDR3 is TGCAGCGTTGTTTCGGGGGTGAACTATGGCTACACCTTC. Protein product: CSVVSGVNYGYTF.

At least ten counts were recorded for this clonotype. The chain combines TRBV18 with TRBJ2-5; 10 bases line up with TRBD1. CDR1 and CDR2 from the germline V gene are KGHSH and LQKENI. After removal of 6 bases from V and 6 bases from J, the junction contained 4 bases not matched to a gene. There are 13 residues in the CDR3. DNA of the CDR3: TGTGCCAGCTCTCGGGACAGGGGACAGACCCAGTACTTC. Translating gives CASSRDRGQTQYF.

This chain links TRBV6-1 with TRBJ2-5; TRBD1 might be the D (6 bases). V dropped 7 bases and J dropped 5 bases, with 17 bases sitting between them. The CDR3 loop spans 14 amino acids. Germline-derived CDR1 and CDR2 are MNHNS and SASEGT. The CDR3 here is CASTNQQGWETQYF. The CDR3 DNA reads as TGTGCCAGCACCAACCAACAGGGTTGGGAGACCCAGTACTTC.

This clonotype was recorded a few times. The rearrangement joins TRBV20-1 to TRBJ2-7; 7 positions agree with TRBD2. The V gene end was trimmed by 6 bases and the J gene end by 4 bases; junction bases not matched to a gene: 15. The CDR3 sequence is 15 residues long. The V gene's germline CDR1 is DFQATT and CDR2 SNEGSKA (reference sequence). Written as DNA, the CDR3 is TGCAGTGCGAGCCGCGTGAGGGGAGGGTGGTACGAGCAGTACTTC. It encodes CSASRVRGGWYEQYF.

The V and J genes are TRBV6-2 or TRBV6-3 and TRBJ2-1; possibly TRBD2 for D (5 bases). The V gene's germline CDR1 is MNHEY and CDR2 SVGEGT. This CDR3 comprises 13 residues. V was shortened by 7 bases and J by 4 bases, with 11 bases between the two germline ends. In nucleotides, the CDR3 is TGTGCCAGCACCCCACCGGGGTACAATGAGCAGTTCTTC. Its translation: CASTPPGYNEQFF.

This chain joins TRBV19 and TRBJ1-2, with D possibly being TRBD1 (5 bases). Germline V gene sequence: CDR1 LNHDA, CDR2 SQIVND (reference sequence). This CDR3 region has 14 residues. With 3 bases removed from V and 8 bases from J, the gap between germline ends came to 16 bases. CDR3 residues: CASSIGQGLSGYTF. The CDR3 bases are TGTGCCAGTAGTATCGGCCAGGGCTTATCCGGCTACACCTTC.